Described below is a single T cell receptor beta chain sequence and its context. Time point given: pretreatment peripheral blood. The sample comes from a study of PD-L1 blockade in urothelial cancer. Study summary: Patients went on atezolizumab in about 2014, receiving 1,200 mg intravenously every 3 weeks. Bladder-origin urothelial cancer in males covered about 90% of the 29 patients.

Sequencing was performed with immunoSEQ multiplex PCR; in TCRdb, only in-frame clones are kept and a portion is missing. The sample has fewer than 75,000 clones; roughly 90% are singletons. CDR3 length equals 13 residues. V shed 5 bases, J shed 8 bases, and the junction held 6 bases outside the gene matches. Germline lookup yields CDR1 MNHEY and CDR2 SMNVEV (reference sequence). The receptor was derived from a man in his 70s with urothelial cancer. Sequencing used PBMCs, obtained around atezolizumab (anti-PD-L1) treatment. The chain couples TRBV27 to TRBJ1-2, with 9 bases identical to TRBD1. DNA of the CDR3: TGTGCCAGCAGTGTCACAGGGGGCAAGGGCTACACCTTC. Translating gives CASSVTGGKGYTF.